The following is a TCR beta chain sequence with its context. Its target antigen remains unknown. Per-nucleotide qualities are absent, and no much larger clonotype sits a single base away. The data derive from a study of T-cell reconstitution after alpha-beta-depleted transplantation in children (TCRdb year 2016). Concerning the study at large: Using TCR repertoire profiling, the study quantitatively followed how T-cell immune reconstitution unfolded in children after TCRalphabeta/CD19-depleted allogeneic hematopoietic cell transplantation.

V is reduced by 2 bases and J by 8 bases, leaving a spacing of 13 bases between them. The CDR3 covers 15 residues, taking in both the cysteine and the phenylalanine. The sequence is cut down to CDR3 DNA, 45 bases in frame from base 1. The germline V gene provides CDR1 KGHSH and CDR2 LQKENI. Library prep was done by PCR. The instrument was an Illumina HiSeq 2500. TCR library preparation used molecular barcoding, with unique molecular identifiers applied to normalize quantification of the TCRbeta repertoire. TCRdb trimmed the raw reads at Q25, called clones with MiXCR and kept productive beta chains. Here each entry gathers all rows of one CDR3 protein and keeps the most common genes and DNA. The sample table records about 610,000 distinct CDR3 sequences; under 12% of these occur just once. The ten largest make up less than 5% of the sample.

This sample comprised PBMCs from the stem cell graft donor, obtained from the stem cell graft. This clonotype originated in a human donor who donated a stem cell graft to a child with acute myeloid leukemia. This chain is built from TRBV18 and TRBJ1-6; the D gene remains uncertain. The DNA reads as follows: TGTGCCAGCTCACCAGGGTCCCTAAGGGATTCACCCCTCCACTTT. This gives the protein CASSPGSLRDSPLHF. Supplemented by the reference TRBV18 and TRBJ1-6 proteins around the CDR3, the complete variable domain is NAGVMQNPRHLVRRRGQEARLRCSPMKGHSHVYWYRQLPEEGLKFMVYLQKENIIDESGMPKERFSAEFPKEGPSILRIQQVVRGDSAAYFCASSPGSLRDSPLHFGNGTRLTVT.